This T cell receptor (beta chain) was sequenced for a study of cytomegalovirus exposure and HLA in healthy donors. Study-wide points: CMV serostatus stood as the only immune exposure information on hand. Confirmation in vitro established that a few CMV-associated chains were specific for CMV antigens. Rarity held for most TCR sequences, but there were some public TCRs that occurred in many donors.

Points on this clone: The antigen remains unidentified.

In the PCR, 60 Vbeta and 13 Jbeta primers were used. The table came from immunoSEQ multiplex PCR; TCRdb's copy has only in-frame clones and leaves some out. The table has some 200,000 clones, nearly 80% seen once; the top ten hold more than 1.5%. Looked up from germline, CDR1 is SGHVS and CDR2 is FNYEAQ. V was cut by 1 base and J by 1 base, with 18 bases left in between. The CDR3 is made up of 18 amino acids. This TCR was recovered from a man aged 18 to 29 in good health and CMV-seronegative. Material: PBMCs. V and J are TRBV7-6 and TRBJ2-3; D call uncertain. The CDR3 DNA is TGTGCCAGCAGCTTAGTCTCAGAAATCGGGTTGCGCACAGATACGCAGTATTTT. Protein sequence: CASSLVSEIGLRTDTQYF.